The 26 T cell receptor beta chains listed next were all sequenced from one sample in a study of cytomegalovirus exposure and HLA in healthy donors. The study ran its PCR with 60 Vbeta and 13 Jbeta primers. Measured with immunoSEQ multiplex PCR; TCRdb has only the in-frame clones, and not every one. In the table there are some 140,000 clones, 65% to 85% of which are singletons. Material: PBMCs. These receptors originate from a man younger than 30 in good health and CMV-seronegative.

The rearrangement links TRBV2 to TRBJ1-3; D is possibly TRBD1 (5 bases). Germline V lookup: CDR1 SNHLY, CDR2 FYNNEI. CDR3 size: 14 residues. V was shortened by 6 bases and J by 0 bases, with 9 bases between the two germline ends. CDR3 bases: TGTGCCAGCAGGACAGCGAGCTCTGGAAACACCATATATTTT. Translated: CASRTASSGNTIYF.

The gene calls are TRBV28 and TRBJ2-1, with 8 bases matching TRBD2. The CDR3 is made up of 13 amino acids. Per germline, CDR1 MDHEN and CDR2 SYDVKM. Germline trimming cut 6 bases from V and 10 bases from J; bases unmatched to any gene: 8. The CDR3 protein is CASSPSGTREQFF. The CDR3 nucleotides are TGTGCCAGCAGCCCTTCCGGGACTAGAGAGCAGTTCTTC. Based on the CDR3 plus reference TRBV28 and TRBJ2-1, the full variable domain is DVKVTQSSRYLVKRTGEKVFLECVQDMDHENMFWYRQDPGLGLRLIYFSYDVKMKEKGDIPEGYSVSREKKERFSLILESASTNQTSMYLCASSPSGTREQFFGPGTRLTVL.

The chain recombines TRBV14 with TRBJ1-1, with 7 bases that match TRBD1. Germline-derived CDR1 and CDR2 are SGHDN and FVKESK. The CDR3 length is 17 residues. With V trimmed by 4 bases and J by 3 bases, 14 bases remained unmatched. CDR3 sequence: CASSLPGQWMEHTEAFF. The CDR3 region has the DNA TGTGCCAGCAGCCTTCCGGGACAGTGGATGGAGCACACTGAAGCTTTCTTT.

J is TRBJ2-7 and V is TRBV18, with a possible D match to TRBD2 (6 bases). The CDR3 is made up of 13 amino acids. Germline-derived CDR1 and CDR2 are KGHSH and LQKENI. V was clipped by 6 bases and J by 6 bases, with 15 bases between them. The CDR3 loop is CASSPTSGVEQYV. DNA for the CDR3: TGTGCCAGCTCCCCCACGTCGGGGGTCGAGCAGTACGTC.

This chain connects TRBV19 to TRBJ1-5; TRBD1 matches at 10 bases. Germline V CDR1 and CDR2: LNHDA, SQIVND (reference sequence). This CDR3 is 16 amino acids long. Unmatched junction bases numbered 5, after V lost 6 bases and J lost 0 bases. The CDR3 DNA is TGTGCCAGTAGAGACAGGGGGCTTTATAGCAATCAGCCCCAGCATTTT. This sequence encodes CASRDRGLYSNQPQHF.

This rearrangement joins TRBV5-4 to TRBJ1-1, with no clear D. CDR1 and CDR2 from the germline V gene are SGHNT and YYREEE (reference sequence). The length of the CDR3 is 15 residues. Trimming pared 0 bases from V and 0 bases from J, leaving 9 bases between. The CDR3 coding sequence is TGTGCCAGCAGCTTGGGGTCCCTATTGAACACTGAAGCTTTCTTT. Its translation is CASSLGSLLNTEAFF. Based on the CDR3 plus reference TRBV5-4 and TRBJ1-1, the full variable domain is ETGVTQSPTHLIKTRGQQVTLRCSSQSGHNTVSWYQQALGQGPQFIFQYYREEENGRGNFPPRFSGLQFPNYSSELNVNALELDDSALYLCASSLGSLLNTEAFFGQGTRLTVV.

The rearrangement links TRBV11-1 to TRBJ2-1; D gene uncertain. Trimming shortened V by 5 bases and J by 2 bases, and 10 bases separated the two germline ends. The CDR3 totals 14 residues. Germline lookup yields CDR1 SGHAT and CDR2 FQDESV (reference sequence). The CDR3 protein is CASSPGRTYNEQFF. The CDR3, as DNA: TGTGCCAGCAGCCCTGGCAGGACCTACAATGAGCAGTTCTTC.

The genes are TRBV5-1 and TRBJ2-5, with 9 bases identical to TRBD2. The CDR3 sequence is 15 residues long. Germline V gene lookup returns CDR1 SGHRS and CDR2 YFSETQ. With V trimmed by 7 bases and J by 1 base, 8 bases remained unmatched. In DNA, the CDR3 is TGCGCCAGCGGCTCTAGCGGGGCGCCCCAAGAGACCCAGTACTTC. This codes for CASGSSGAPQETQYF.

J is TRBJ1-4 and V is TRBV4-1; TRBD1 matches at 7 bases. The CDR3 is 15 residues long. Germline loops: CDR1 MGHRA, CDR2 YSYEKL. J lost 10 bases, V lost 4 bases, and 12 bases had no gene match. CDR3 nucleotide sequence: TGCGCCAGCAGCCTAAGGGGGCCCTTTAGCGGAAAACTGTTTTTT. Amino acid sequence: CASSLRGPFSGKLFF.

This clone was seen a handful of times. The chain carries TRBV4-1 and TRBJ1-1, with D possibly TRBD1 on 6 matching bases. Germline CDR1 is MGHRA and CDR2 is YSYEKL. The germline V and J ends were trimmed by 2 bases and 4 bases, with 14 bases remaining between them. This CDR3 comprises 15 residues. The CDR3 is CASSQIQGVSTEAFF. The DNA for the CDR3 is TGCGCCAGCAGCCAAATACAGGGTGTGAGCACTGAAGCTTTCTTT.

This chain joins TRBV28 and TRBJ1-2; 10 positions match TRBD1. Germline V gene lookup returns CDR1 MDHEN and CDR2 SYDVKM. CDR3 length equals 12 residues. V was pared by 6 bases and J by 11 bases, with 6 bases of the junction left unmatched. In DNA form, the CDR3 reads TGTGCCAGCAGCTATTGGGACAGGGGTTACACCTTC. As protein: CASSYWDRGYTF.

The chain couples TRBV29-1 to TRBJ2-7; 10 bases match TRBD1. The germline V gene encodes CDR1 SQVTM and CDR2 ANQGSEA. V shed 7 bases, J shed 0 bases, and the junction held 9 bases outside the gene matches. The CDR3 has 15 residues. The CDR3 reads CSATGTGVVSYEQYF. DNA for the CDR3: TGCAGCGCAACCGGGACAGGGGTCGTCTCCTACGAGCAGTACTTC.

The rearrangement joins TRBV7-3 to TRBJ2-3; a possible D gene is TRBD1 (6 bases). Germline lookup yields CDR1 SGHTA and CDR2 FQGTGA. V lost 2 bases to trimming and J lost 3 bases, with 15 bases between them. CDR3 size: 16 residues. The CDR3 here is CASSLWSGDGTDTQYF. The CDR3 DNA reads as TGTGCCAGCAGCTTATGGTCAGGGGACGGGACAGATACGCAGTATTTT.

Comment on this clone: Within the sample, other DNA sequences also encode this same CDR3. CDR3 sequence reads: CSVGRGGTDTQYF. The CDR3 bases are TGCAGCGTTGGGCGGGGGGGCACAGATACGCAGTATTTT. This chain uses TRBV29-1 with TRBJ2-3; 8 bases line up with TRBD2. The CDR3 has 13 amino acids. With V trimmed by 4 bases and J by 1 base, 1 base remained unmatched. Per germline, CDR1 SQVTM and CDR2 ANQGSEA.

The V gene is TRBV19, the J gene TRBJ2-5, with D possibly being TRBD1 (5 bases). Trimming took off 9 bases at V and 1 base at J, with 18 bases between the two ends. Per the germline V gene, CDR1 is LNHDA and CDR2 is SQIVND (reference sequence). The CDR3 is 15 residues long. This CDR3 is CASNQQGASQETQYF. CDR3 DNA: TGTGCCAGCAATCAGCAGGGCGCCTCCCAAGAGACCCAGTACTTC.

This clone was seen only a few times. The chain is built from TRBV13 and TRBJ1-1; 9 positions agree with TRBD1. The CDR3 is 15 residues long. Germline CDR1 reads PRHDT; CDR2 reads FYEKMQ (reference sequence). The V gene end was trimmed by 1 base and the J gene end by 1 base; junction bases not matched to a gene: 1. In nucleotides, the CDR3 is TGTGCCAGCAGCTTAGTACAGGGGGCGAACACTGAAGCTTTCTTT. Translating it yields CASSLVQGANTEAFF.

This clone appeared once. The chain links TRBV6-6 to TRBJ1-1; 7 positions agree with TRBD1. CDR1 MNHNY and CDR2 SVGAGI come from the germline V gene (reference sequence). The junction had 8 bases not matched to a gene; V was cut back by 1 base and J by 6 bases. The CDR3 is 15 residues long. CDR3 protein: CASSYLTGQVSEAFF. In DNA, the CDR3 is TGTGCCAGCAGTTACTTGACCGGACAGGTTTCTGAAGCTTTCTTT.

DNA for the CDR3: TGTGCCAGCAGACTACCGAGATATGGCTACACCTTC. Amino acid sequence: CASRLPRYGYTF. This sequence joins TRBV28 and TRBJ1-2; D is uncertain. The V end lost 6 bases, the J end lost 5 bases, and 10 bases lay between the germline ends. In germline, CDR1 is MDHEN, CDR2 SYDVKM. The CDR3 contains 12 residues.

The V gene is TRBV4-1, the J gene TRBJ1-1, with a possible D match to TRBD1 (5 bases). This CDR3 comprises 17 residues. V was pared by 1 base and J by 2 bases, with 17 bases between. The germline V gene encodes CDR1 MGHRA and CDR2 YSYEKL. The CDR3 DNA is TGCGCCAGCAGCCAAGGGGGGTTTGGGGGGGTCAACACTGAAGCTTTCTTT. Translating it yields CASSQGGFGGVNTEAFF.

This clone was detected only once. The CDR3 sequence is CASSSGTELSYEQYV. CDR3 nucleotide sequence: TGTGCCAGCAGTTCAGGGACAGAACTCTCCTACGAGCAGTACGTC. The rearrangement uses TRBV6-1 and TRBJ2-7; 7 bases fit TRBD1. The CDR3 runs 15 residues. Per germline, CDR1 MNHNS and CDR2 SASEGT. J gave up 0 bases and V 5 bases, and 7 bases lay outside the gene matches.

This clone appeared once. J is TRBJ1-2 and V is TRBV6-1, with a weak D call TRBD1 (6 bases). CDR3 length: 13 residues. Trimming took off 6 bases at V and 5 bases at J, with 13 bases between the two ends. Germline V CDR1 and CDR2: MNHNS, SASEGT. CDR3 region: CASSRGAGYGYTF. Written as DNA, the CDR3 is TGTGCCAGCAGCAGGGGAGCAGGGTATGGCTACACCTTC.

The count of this clone is one. J is TRBJ1-2 and V is TRBV4-1, with D perhaps matching TRBD1 (6 bases). The CDR3 is made up of 17 amino acids. V dropped 0 bases and J dropped 8 bases, with 22 bases sitting between them. The germline gives CDR1 MGHRA, CDR2 YSYEKL. CDR3 sequence (DNA): TGCGCCAGCAGCCAAGATTGGACAGTGCAGAACCCTATGGGCTACACCTTC. The encoded protein is CASSQDWTVQNPMGYTF.

This clone was found once. The chain is built from TRBV6-1 and TRBJ1-2, with 9 positions matching TRBD1. This CDR3 region has 14 residues. The V segment lost 6 bases and the J segment 1 base; nucleotides outside the gene matches: 3. The germline gives CDR1 MNHNS, CDR2 SASEGT. The CDR3 nucleotides are TGTGCCAGCAGCCGGGACAGGGTTAACTATGGCTACACCTTC. Amino acid sequence: CASSRDRVNYGYTF.

The sample holds a few counts of this clone. The chain has TRBV9 and TRBJ2-2; 9 bases align to TRBD2. V dropped 4 bases and J dropped 0; count of bases not matched to a gene: 13. Germline V gene data show CDR1 as SGDLS and CDR2 as YYNGEE. The length of the CDR3 is 19 residues. In DNA form, the CDR3 reads TGTGCCAGCAGCCCTGACTTGGGTAGCGGGGGATCGAACACCGGGGAGCTGTTTTTT. Its translation is CASSPDLGSGGSNTGELFF.

The CDR3 here is CASMTANYGYTF. The CDR3 DNA sequence: TGTGCCAGTATGACAGCTAACTATGGCTACACCTTC. The gene calls are TRBV19 and TRBJ1-2; TRBD1 might be the D (5 bases). CDR3 length: 12 amino acids. Germline values: CDR1 LNHDA, CDR2 SQIVND (reference sequence). V dropped 7 bases and J dropped 0 bases, with 6 bases sitting between them.

The chain is built from TRBV7-6 and TRBJ1-4, with 8 bases that match TRBD1. CDR3 length: 15 residues. V gave up 5 bases and J gave up 5 bases; unmatched junction bases: 7. Germline CDR1 SGHVS, CDR2 FNYEAQ. CDR3 in DNA: TGTGCCAGCAGCCCCCAGGGGGCGGTCAATGAAAAACTGTTTTTT. Protein product: CASSPQGAVNEKLFF.